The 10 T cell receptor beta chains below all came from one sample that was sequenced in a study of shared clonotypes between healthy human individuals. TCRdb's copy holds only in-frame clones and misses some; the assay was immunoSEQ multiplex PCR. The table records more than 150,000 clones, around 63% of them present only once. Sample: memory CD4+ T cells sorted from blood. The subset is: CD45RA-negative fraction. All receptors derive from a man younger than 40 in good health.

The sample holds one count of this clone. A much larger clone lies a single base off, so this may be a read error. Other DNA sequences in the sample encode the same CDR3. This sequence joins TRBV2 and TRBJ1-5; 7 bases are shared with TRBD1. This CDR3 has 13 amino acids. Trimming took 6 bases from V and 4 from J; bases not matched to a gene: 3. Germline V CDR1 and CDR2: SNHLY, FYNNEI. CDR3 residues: CASRGQSNQPQHF. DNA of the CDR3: TGTGCCAGCAGGGGACAGTCAAATCAGCCCCAGCATTTT.

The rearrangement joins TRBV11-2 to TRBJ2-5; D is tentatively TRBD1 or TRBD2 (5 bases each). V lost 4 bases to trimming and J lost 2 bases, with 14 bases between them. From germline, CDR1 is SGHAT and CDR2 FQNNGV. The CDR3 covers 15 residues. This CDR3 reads CASSSRGDSQETQYF. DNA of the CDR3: TGTGCCAGCAGCTCTCGGGGCGATTCTCAAGAGACCCAGTACTTC.

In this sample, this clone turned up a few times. This CDR3 reads CATSRGGPNQPQHF. The CDR3 nucleotides are TGTGCCACCAGCAGAGGTGGGCCCAATCAGCCCCAGCATTTT. The gene calls are TRBV15 and TRBJ1-5; D is uncertain. V was pared by 1 base and J by 3 bases, with 7 bases between. The CDR3 length is 14 residues. Germline values: CDR1 LNHNV, CDR2 YYDKDF (reference sequence).

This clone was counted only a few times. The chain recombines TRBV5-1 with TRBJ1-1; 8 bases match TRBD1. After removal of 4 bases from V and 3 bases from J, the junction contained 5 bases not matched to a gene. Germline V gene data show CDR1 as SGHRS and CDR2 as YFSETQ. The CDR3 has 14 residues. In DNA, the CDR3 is TGCGCCAGCAGCGGACAGGGAAGACACACTGAAGCTTTCTTT. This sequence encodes CASSGQGRHTEAFF. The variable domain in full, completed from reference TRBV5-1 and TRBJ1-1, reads KAGVTQTPRYLIKTRGQQVTLSCSPISGHRSVSWYQQTPGQGLQFLFEYFSETQRNKGNFPGRFSGRQFSNSRSEMNVSTLELGDSALYLCASSGQGRHTEAFFGQGTRLTVV.

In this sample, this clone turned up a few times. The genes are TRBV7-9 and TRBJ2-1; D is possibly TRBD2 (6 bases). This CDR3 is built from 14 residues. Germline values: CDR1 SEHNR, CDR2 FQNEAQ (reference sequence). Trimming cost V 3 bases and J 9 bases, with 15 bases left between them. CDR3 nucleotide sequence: TGTGCCAGCAGCTTTAGCGGATCCACGAGTGAGCAGTTCTTC. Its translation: CASSFSGSTSEQFF.

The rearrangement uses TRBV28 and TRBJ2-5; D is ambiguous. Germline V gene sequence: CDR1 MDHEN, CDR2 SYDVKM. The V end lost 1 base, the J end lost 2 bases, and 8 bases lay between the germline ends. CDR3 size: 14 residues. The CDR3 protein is CASSLLALQETQYF. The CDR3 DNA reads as TGTGCCAGCAGTTTATTGGCGTTGCAAGAGACCCAGTACTTC.

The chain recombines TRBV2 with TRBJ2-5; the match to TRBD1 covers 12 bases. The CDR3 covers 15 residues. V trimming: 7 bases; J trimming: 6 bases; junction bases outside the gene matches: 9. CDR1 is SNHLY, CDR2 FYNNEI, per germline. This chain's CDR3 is CASTTGQGARQTQYF. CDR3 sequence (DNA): TGTGCCAGCACCACGGGACAGGGGGCGCGACAGACCCAGTACTTC.

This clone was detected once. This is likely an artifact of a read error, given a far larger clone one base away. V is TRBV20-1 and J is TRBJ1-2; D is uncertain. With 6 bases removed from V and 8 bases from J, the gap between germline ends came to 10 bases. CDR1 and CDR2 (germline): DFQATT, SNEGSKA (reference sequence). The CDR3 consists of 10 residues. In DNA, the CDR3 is TGCAGTGCGAAAGAGAACGGCTACACCTTC. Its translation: CSAKENGYTF.

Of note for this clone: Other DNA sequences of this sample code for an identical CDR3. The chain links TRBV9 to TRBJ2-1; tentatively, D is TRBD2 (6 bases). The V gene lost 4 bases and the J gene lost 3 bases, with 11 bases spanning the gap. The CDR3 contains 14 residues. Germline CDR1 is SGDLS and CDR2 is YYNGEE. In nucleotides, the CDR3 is TGTGCCAGCAGCCGGGACTCTAGCTACAATGAGCAGTTCTTC. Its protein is CASSRDSSYNEQFF.

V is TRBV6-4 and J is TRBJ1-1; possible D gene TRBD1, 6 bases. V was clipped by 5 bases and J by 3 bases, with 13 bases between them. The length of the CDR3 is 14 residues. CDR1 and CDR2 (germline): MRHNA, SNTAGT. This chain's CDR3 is CASSYRVGDTEAFF. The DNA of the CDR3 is TGTGCCAGCAGTTACAGGGTCGGGGACACTGAAGCTTTCTTT.